These 3 T cell receptor beta chains share one sample of origin, sequenced in a study of monozygotic twins with inflammatory bowel disease. Following a re-call of the 5' RACE reads, TCRdb has one entry per CDR3 protein and lacks DNA. This specimen shows approximately 120,000 distinct CDR3 sequences; the ten leading clones hold roughly 12%. Source material: blood. The receptors come from a human donor with ulcerative colitis or Crohn's disease, or a healthy co-twin of an affected twin (not recorded which).

The chain has TRBV12-3 or TRBV12-4 and TRBJ2-7; the TRBD2 assignment by TCRdb is unverifiable without DNA. CDR3 size: 12 residues. CDR3 in amino acids: CASSWEGYEQYF.

The V and J genes are TRBV7-2 and TRBJ1-2. Germline CDR1 reads SGHTA; CDR2 reads FQGNSA. This CDR3 contains 14 residues. Here the CDR3 reads CASSSPQGRLGYTF.

The rearrangement links TRBV4-3 to TRBJ2-1; TCRdb's D gene call, TRBD1, goes unchecked for lack of DNA. This CDR3 has 14 residues. Germline loops: CDR1 LGHNA, CDR2 YSLEER. CDR3 residues: CASSRGRGGNEQFF.